This is a list of T cell receptor beta chains from one sample in a study of shared clonotypes between healthy human individuals. The method was immunoSEQ multiplex PCR; TCRdb's version includes in-frame clones alone and lacks a portion of them. The sample includes roughly 2.6 million clones, just over 90% of them seen just once. Source material: naive CD4+ T cells sorted from blood. The origin of the receptors is a man between 18 and 35 years old in good health. CDR3s include the opening cysteine and the closing phenylalanine or tryptophan. The D gene is left open where the match is weak. For some rows the clone size is stated as once, few or many, or as a class when expanded; others skip it.

clone_size: NA; j_call: TRBJ2-5; d_call: TRBD2; v_call: TRBV5-1; cdr3_nt: TGCGCCAGCAGCCTGGGGACTAGCGGGGGGGCGGAGACCCAGTACTTC; cdr3_aa: CASSLGTSGGAETQYF
clone_size: NA; j_call: TRBJ2-2; d_call: TRBD2; v_call: TRBV5-4; cdr3_nt: TGTGCCAGCAGCCACCGGGCTAGCGGGGGGCAGAGGGAGCTGTTTTTT; cdr3_aa: CASSHRASGGQRELFF
clone_size: NA; j_call: TRBJ2-7; d_call: TRBD1; v_call: TRBV14; cdr3_nt: TGTGCCAGCAGCCAAAGATCTGGGACAGGGGTCTACGAGCAGTACTTC; cdr3_aa: CASSQRSGTGVYEQYF
clone_size: NA; j_call: TRBJ2-7; d_call: NA; v_call: TRBV11-2; cdr3_nt: TGTGCCAGCAGCTTAGAAGGGCGGGGTGGGGAGCAGTACTTC; cdr3_aa: CASSLEGRGGEQYF
clone_size: once; j_call: TRBJ1-3; d_call: NA; v_call: TRBV11-2; cdr3_nt: TGTGCCAGCAGCTTGGTAGGGCGTCCCTCTGGAAACACCATATATTTT; cdr3_aa: CASSLVGRPSGNTIYF
clone_size: few; j_call: TRBJ2-7; d_call: NA; v_call: TRBV21-1; cdr3_nt: TGTGCCAGCAGCCGGGCCAGGGGATACTACGAGCAGTACTTC; cdr3_aa: CASSRARGYYEQYF
clone_size: NA; j_call: TRBJ1-2; d_call: TRBD1; v_call: TRBV11-2; cdr3_nt: TGTGCCAGCAGCCCCGAGACAGGGGGTGCAAATAACTATGGCTACACCTTC; cdr3_aa: CASSPETGGANNYGYTF
clone_size: NA; j_call: TRBJ1-6; d_call: NA; v_call: TRBV11-2; cdr3_nt: TGTGCCAGCAGCTTAGGGATCTTACAGAGGAGCTCCTATAATTCACCCCTCCACTTT; cdr3_aa: CASSLGILQRSSYNSPLHF
clone_size: NA; j_call: TRBJ1-5; d_call: NA; v_call: TRBV7-2; cdr3_nt: TGTGCCAGCAGCTTAAGGGGATACGGGAATCAGCCCCAGCATTTT; cdr3_aa: CASSLRGYGNQPQHF
clone_size: once; j_call: TRBJ2-7; d_call: TRBD1; v_call: TRBV7-2; cdr3_nt: TGTGCCAGCAGCTGGGACAGGGGATACGAGCAGTACTTC; cdr3_aa: CASSWDRGYEQYF
clone_size: once; j_call: TRBJ1-4; d_call: NA; v_call: TRBV27; cdr3_nt: TGTGCCAGCAGTTTATTTGCAGGGACTGCAACTAATGAAAAACTGTTTTTT; cdr3_aa: CASSLFAGTATNEKLFF
clone_size: NA; j_call: TRBJ1-5; d_call: NA; v_call: TRBV6-6; cdr3_nt: TGTGCCAGCAGTTCCGGGACGGTTGTGGGTCAGCCCCAGCATTTT; cdr3_aa: CASSSGTVVGQPQHF
clone_size: NA; j_call: TRBJ1-2; d_call: NA; v_call: TRBV11-2; cdr3_nt: TGTGCCAGCAGCCCTGACAGAAACTATGGCTACACCTTC; cdr3_aa: CASSPDRNYGYTF
clone_size: NA; j_call: TRBJ1-1; d_call: NA; v_call: TRBV18; cdr3_nt: TGTGCCAGCTCACCACGACGGGGTGAAGCTTTCTTT; cdr3_aa: CASSPRRGEAFF
clone_size: NA; j_call: TRBJ2-5; d_call: NA; v_call: TRBV5-4; cdr3_nt: TGTGCCAGCAGCTTGAAGGGTGCGGGCGAAGAGACCCAGTACTTC; cdr3_aa: CASSLKGAGEETQYF
clone_size: NA; j_call: TRBJ2-3; d_call: NA; v_call: TRBV7-3; cdr3_nt: TGTGCCAGCAGCTTAGATCGGTCTAGCACAGATACGCAGTATTTT; cdr3_aa: CASSLDRSSTDTQYF
clone_size: once; j_call: TRBJ1-4; d_call: TRBD1; v_call: TRBV19; cdr3_nt: TGTGCCAGTAGCCCCCAGGGGGCTAATGAAAAACTGTTTTTT; cdr3_aa: CASSPQGANEKLFF
clone_size: NA; j_call: TRBJ2-1; d_call: NA; v_call: TRBV4-2; cdr3_nt: TGTGCCAGCAGCCAAGATCTCAGCCTATCCTACAATGAGCAGTTCTTC; cdr3_aa: CASSQDLSLSYNEQFF
clone_size: NA; j_call: TRBJ2-2; d_call: NA; v_call: TRBV18; cdr3_nt: TGTGCCAGCACGGACGGGAACACCGGGGAGCTGTTTTTT; cdr3_aa: CASTDGNTGELFF
clone_size: NA; j_call: TRBJ1-1; d_call: TRBD1; v_call: TRBV7-9; cdr3_nt: TGTGCCAGCAGCCAAAGGAGCAGGGGGGGCGTGAACACTGAAGCTTTCTTT; cdr3_aa: CASSQRSRGGVNTEAFF
clone_size: NA; j_call: TRBJ2-7; d_call: TRBD1; v_call: TRBV2; cdr3_nt: TGTGCCAGCAGTGAAGAGGCAGGGGGTTTCGAGCAGTACTTC; cdr3_aa: CASSEEAGGFEQYF
clone_size: NA; j_call: TRBJ1-3; d_call: NA; v_call: TRBV7-2; cdr3_nt: TGTGCCAGCAGCCCTTGGTTAAGGGGCGGAAACACCATATATTTT; cdr3_aa: CASSPWLRGGNTIYF